This T cell receptor beta chain was obtained from a study of cytomegalovirus exposure and HLA in healthy donors. In the case of this clone: The antigen is unknown.

Study observations and caveats: Relative to equally common others, HLA-associated TCR beta chains showed greater clonal expansion in a later analysis.

The CDR3 contains 15 residues. Germline CDR1 SGHRS, CDR2 YFSETQ. V lost 4 bases to trimming and J lost 1 base; unmatched junction nucleotides: 4. Vbeta (60) and Jbeta (13) primers were used in the PCR. TCRdb's table, derived via immunoSEQ multiplex PCR, lists solely in-frame clones and lacks some. The sample consists of around 160,000 clones, 70% to 90% of them appearing once. Sequences were obtained from PBMCs. This TCR was recovered from a man in his late teens or twenties in good health and CMV-seropositive. The chain recombines TRBV5-1 with TRBJ2-3; TRBD2 matches at 9 bases. The CDR3 region has the DNA TGCGCCAGCAGCCCAAAGCGGGGGGGCACAGATACGCAGTATTTT. This codes for CASSPKRGGTDTQYF.